One and the same sample provided the 8 T cell receptor beta chains below, sequenced in a study of OX40 agonist ivuxolimab in advanced cancers. The method was immunoSEQ multiplex PCR; TCRdb's version includes in-frame clones alone and lacks a portion of them. The repertoire consists of tens of thousands of clones, with approximately 83% occurring once and the leading ten covering 4.4%. The sequencing used CD4+ or CD8+ T cells sorted from blood, collected in a trial of the OX40 agonist ivuxolimab. These TCRs come from an adult with an advanced solid tumor such as melanoma, head and neck, liver or kidney cancer.

As regards this clone: Compared with germline, one end of the junction differs, possibly owing to a read error. The chain couples TRBV27 to TRBJ2-7; D might be TRBD1 (5 bases). Germline values: CDR1 MNHEY, CDR2 SMNVEV (reference sequence). This CDR3 is built from 14 residues. The CDR3 nucleotides read TGTGCCGGCAGTTTAAGTTCAGGGCCCTACGAGCAGTACTTC. It specifies CAGSLSSGPYEQYF.

V gene TRBV6-1 combines with J gene TRBJ1-4, with 8 bases identical to TRBD1. With 8 bases clipped from V and 7 bases from J, the junction kept 6 bases outside the gene matches. CDR1 and CDR2 (germline): MNHNS, SASEGT. CDR3 length: 13 residues. CDR3 sequence: CASGDRRVEKLFF. CDR3 DNA: TGTGCCAGCGGGGACAGGCGTGTTGAAAAACTGTTTTTT.

V usage is TRBV6-6 and J usage is TRBJ1-4, with TRBD1 matching over 8 bases. The germline V gene encodes CDR1 MNHNY and CDR2 SVGAGI (reference sequence). The CDR3 extends over 14 amino acids. J gave up 8 bases and V 6 bases, and 8 bases lay outside the gene matches. The CDR3 sequence: CASSLGQGREKLFF. CDR3 DNA: TGTGCCAGCAGCCTCGGACAGGGTAGAGAAAAACTGTTTTTT.

The chain carries TRBV6-5 and TRBJ1-2; 9 bases match TRBD1. Germline-derived CDR1 and CDR2 are MNHEY and SVGAGI. The CDR3 contains 15 residues. The junction had 8 bases not matched to a gene; V was cut back by 4 bases and J by 5 bases. CDR3 amino acids: CASSLQGAGGYGYTF. The CDR3 region has the DNA TGTGCCAGCAGTTTACAGGGGGCAGGGGGTTATGGCTACACCTTC.

This rearrangement joins TRBV18 to TRBJ2-7, with D maybe TRBD2 (6 bases). From germline, CDR1 is KGHSH and CDR2 LQKENI. This CDR3 contains 13 residues. The V end was cut by 3 bases, the J end by 3 bases, with 9 bases between. DNA for the CDR3: TGTGCCAGCTCACCTAGGCGGGGCTACGAGCAGTACTTC. The encoded protein is CASSPRRGYEQYF.

The rearrangement uses TRBV14 and TRBJ2-1; D is perhaps TRBD2 (6 bases). The germline CDR1 and CDR2 sequences are SGHDN and FVKESK. The V and J ends lost 1 base and 6 bases respectively, with 10 bases between them. The CDR3 is 14 amino acids. The CDR3 protein is CASSQVGDSNEQFF. CDR3 nucleotides: TGTGCCAGCAGCCAAGTAGGGGACTCCAATGAGCAGTTCTTC. Combining the CDR3 with reference TRBV14 and TRBJ2-1 gives the whole variable domain EAGVTQFPSHSVIEKGQTVTLRCDPISGHDNLYWYRRVMGKEIKFLLHFVKESKQDESGMPNNRFLAERTGGTYSTLKVQPAELEDSGVYFCASSQVGDSNEQFFGPGTRLTVL.

This chain joins TRBV6-5 and TRBJ1-2; possible D gene TRBD1, 6 bases. Germline CDR1 is MNHEY and CDR2 is SVGAGI. The CDR3 length is 14 residues. Deletions cut 5 bases from V and 2 bases from J, with 12 bases between. The CDR3: CASSRGTRNYGYTF. The CDR3 bases are TGTGCCAGCAGTCGCGGGACACGCAACTATGGCTACACCTTC.

The chain is built from TRBV5-1 and TRBJ2-3; 9 bases fit TRBD2. Per germline, CDR1 SGHRS and CDR2 YFSETQ. This CDR3 comprises 16 residues. Trimming at V came to 1 base and at J to 5 bases, leaving 8 bases not matched to a gene. In DNA form, the CDR3 reads TGCGCCAGCAGCTTGTTCGGCGGGGGGGCCTTAGATACGCAGTATTTT. Translation gives CASSLFGGGALDTQYF.